This T cell receptor (beta chain) was found in a study of blood T cell repertoires in COVID-19. About the research overall: Samples taken during acute and convalescent COVID-19 were collected in the United States, Italy and Spain.

In the original processing: Reference gene primer amplification in the assay estimated nucleated cell counts. Assay: immunoSEQ multiplex PCR; the TCRdb copy retains only in-frame clones and omits some. V and J calls plus clone size are reproduced from that table; the DNA served to infer D and trimming. The data contain more than 90,000 clones, about 86% of them singletons. This clone was picked up a small number of times. Germline V gene lookup returns CDR1 MNHEY and CDR2 SVGAGI. There are 14 residues in the CDR3. V gave up 3 bases and J gave up 5 bases, with 10 bases separating them. This clonotype was obtained from a man in his sixties with acute or convalescent COVID-19. The sequenced sample consisted of peripheral blood. This rearrangement joins TRBV6-5 to TRBJ2-2; D is undetermined. CDR3 sequence: CASSYRSVTGELFF. CDR3 sequence (DNA): TGTGCCAGCAGTTATAGGAGCGTTACCGGGGAGCTGTTTTTT.